These T cell receptor beta chains were read from a single sample in a study of cytomegalovirus exposure and HLA in healthy donors. Clones were sequenced by immunoSEQ multiplex PCR, and TCRdb holds only the in-frame ones, with some missing. The repertoire holds approximately 120,000 clones, with 75% as singletons. The sample taken for sequencing was PBMCs. The origin of the receptors is a young man in good health and CMV-seronegative. Both conserved end residues are part of each CDR3. Each record gives: D gene, clone size, V gene, J gene, CDR3 DNA, CDR3 protein. A D gene is named only where the DNA matches it firmly. A row's size may be missing; if present it is once, few, many or a size class.

D: TRBD1; size: few; V: TRBV4-1; J: TRBJ2-2; DNA: TGCGCCAGCAGCCAAGTGCAGGGGGCTAACACCGGGGAGCTGTTTTTT; CDR3: CASSQVQGANTGELFF
D: TRBD1; size: .; V: TRBV28; J: TRBJ2-1; DNA: TGTGCCAGCAGTCAGGGGGCGGTCTACAATGAGCAGTTCTTC; CDR3: CASSQGAVYNEQFF
D: TRBD1; size: .; V: TRBV7-2; J: TRBJ1-4; DNA: TGTGCCAGCAGCCCTCAAACAGGGGCGACTAATGAAAAACTGTTTTTT; CDR3: CASSPQTGATNEKLFF
D: .; size: .; V: TRBV28; J: TRBJ2-7; DNA: TGTGCCAGCAGCTCCCCTAGCTACGAGCAGTACTTC; CDR3: CASSSPSYEQYF
D: .; size: .; V: TRBV30; J: TRBJ1-5; DNA: TGTGCCTGGAGTGTTAAAACGAGGTCGGACAATCAGCCCCAGCATTTT; CDR3: CAWSVKTRSDNQPQHF
D: TRBD1; size: .; V: TRBV27; J: TRBJ2-7; DNA: TGTGCCAGCAGTTTCTCGGTGGGACAGGTCGGCTACGAGCAGTACTTC; CDR3: CASSFSVGQVGYEQYF
D: TRBD1; size: .; V: TRBV15; J: TRBJ2-3; DNA: TGTGCCACCAGCAGAGGAGACAGGGGAAGCACAGATACGCAGTATTTT; CDR3: CATSRGDRGSTDTQYF
D: .; size: .; V: TRBV29-1; J: TRBJ1-4; DNA: TGCAGCGTTGAGACAGCTGAAAAACTGTTTTTT; CDR3: CSVETAEKLFF
D: TRBD1; size: .; V: TRBV5-6; J: TRBJ1-4; DNA: TGTGCCAGCAGTTCTGGACCGATAGCAGGGGGTGTGCTGTTTTTT; CDR3: CASSSGPIAGGVLFF
D: .; size: few; V: TRBV7-2; J: TRBJ1-5; DNA: TGTGCCAGCAGCTCACTCAGGGTGGCCAATCAGCCCCAGCATTTT; CDR3: CASSSLRVANQPQHF
D: .; size: .; V: TRBV27; J: TRBJ2-2; DNA: TGTGCCAGCGGACTCGGGAACACCGGGGAGCTGTTTTTT; CDR3: CASGLGNTGELFF
D: TRBD1; size: .; V: TRBV7-6; J: TRBJ2-3; DNA: TGTGCCAGCAGCTACGGACAGGGTGGAGGAGATACGCAGTATTTT; CDR3: CASSYGQGGGDTQYF
D: .; size: .; V: TRBV9; J: TRBJ2-1; DNA: TGTGCCAGCAGCGTAGTCAGGAACTCCTACAATGAGCAGTTCTTC; CDR3: CASSVVRNSYNEQFF
D: .; size: .; V: TRBV10-2; J: TRBJ2-2; DNA: TGCGCCAGTCTCACGACCCGGGAGAACACCGGGGAGCTGTTTTTT; CDR3: CASLTTRENTGELFF
D: .; size: .; V: TRBV7-8; J: TRBJ2-7; DNA: TGTGCCAGCAGCTTAGTAAGCGGGACAACCTACGAGCAGTACTTC; CDR3: CASSLVSGTTYEQYF
D: TRBD1; size: few; V: TRBV7-2; J: TRBJ1-4; DNA: TGTGCCAGCAGCTTAGCATTGGGACAGCAGAGTGAAAAACTGTTTTTT; CDR3: CASSLALGQQSEKLFF
D: TRBD2; size: .; V: TRBV4-1; J: TRBJ2-5; DNA: TGCGCCAGCAGCCACCCCCCGGGACTAGCGGGAGAGCGGGAGACCCAGTACTTC; CDR3: CASSHPPGLAGERETQYF
D: .; size: .; V: TRBV10-3; J: TRBJ2-2; DNA: TGTGCCATCAGTGAAGAGGGCGGCGGGGAGCTGTTTTTT; CDR3: CAISEEGGGELFF
D: .; size: few; V: TRBV6-5; J: TRBJ2-7; DNA: TGTGCCAGCAGTCCTTATCAACGACTTAACGAGCAGTACTTC; CDR3: CASSPYQRLNEQYF
D: .; size: .; V: TRBV18; J: TRBJ2-7; DNA: TGTGCCAGCTCACCCCAGGGAAACTACGAGCAGTACTTC; CDR3: CASSPQGNYEQYF
D: TRBD1; size: .; V: TRBV4-2; J: TRBJ1-2; DNA: TGTGCCAGCAGCCAAGTTTCAGGGGGGAACTATGGCTACACCTTC; CDR3: CASSQVSGGNYGYTF
D: .; size: .; V: TRBV28; J: TRBJ1-3; DNA: TGTGCCAGCAGTGGGGGCAGGGCCTCTGGAAACACCATATATTTT; CDR3: CASSGGRASGNTIYF
D: .; size: few; V: TRBV5-1; J: TRBJ2-7; DNA: TGCGCCAGCAGCTTCGAGGGTTCCAGCTACGAGCAGTACTTC; CDR3: CASSFEGSSYEQYF
D: .; size: .; V: TRBV4-2; J: TRBJ2-5; DNA: TGTGCCAGCAGCCAAGGCGGGGGCGAGACCCAGTACTTC; CDR3: CASSQGGGETQYF
D: .; size: few; V: TRBV5-1; J: TRBJ2-3; DNA: TGCGCCAGCAGCTTGGTAGATCGGGGGGATACGCAGTATTTT; CDR3: CASSLVDRGDTQYF
D: TRBD1; size: .; V: TRBV10-3; J: TRBJ2-3; DNA: TGTGCCAAGCCAACAGGGGGCATGGATACGCAGTATTTT; CDR3: CAKPTGGMDTQYF
D: TRBD1; size: few; V: TRBV29-1; J: TRBJ2-7; DNA: TGCAGCGTTGAAGTTACGGGGACAGTGAGCGAGCAGTACTTC; CDR3: CSVEVTGTVSEQYF
D: .; size: .; V: TRBV30; J: TRBJ1-2; DNA: TGTGCCTGGAGTGACAAGGGAACAAACGGGGGTGGCTACACCTTC; CDR3: CAWSDKGTNGGGYTF
D: .; size: .; V: TRBV6-5; J: TRBJ2-7; DNA: TGTGCCAGCAGTTACTCGACGCGAGGGTCCAACGAGCAGTACTTC; CDR3: CASSYSTRGSNEQYF
D: .; size: .; V: TRBV7-9; J: TRBJ1-1; DNA: TGTGCCAGCAGCTTAGGGACAGTGAACACTGAAGCTTTCTTT; CDR3: CASSLGTVNTEAFF
D: TRBD1; size: once; V: TRBV5-6; J: TRBJ1-2; DNA: TGTGCCAGCAGCTCAGGGGGTAACTATGGCTACACCTTC; CDR3: CASSSGGNYGYTF
D: TRBD2; size: .; V: TRBV30; J: TRBJ2-3; DNA: TGTGCCTGGAGTGATTATCAGGGGACTAGCGGGAGATATACAGATACGCAGTATTTT; CDR3: CAWSDYQGTSGRYTDTQYF
D: TRBD1; size: .; V: TRBV29-1; J: TRBJ1-5; DNA: TGCAGCGCCTCTCAGGGGGGCGCGGAAGGTCAGCCCCAGCATTTT; CDR3: CSASQGGAEGQPQHF
D: .; size: .; V: TRBV11-2; J: TRBJ1-2; DNA: TGTGCCAGCAGCTTATCCGGGGGGGGAGGCTACACCTTC; CDR3: CASSLSGGGGYTF
D: TRBD1; size: .; V: TRBV6-6; J: TRBJ2-7; DNA: TGTGCCAGCAGTAGACTTTTTGACAGGGTAGACGAGCAGTACTTC; CDR3: CASSRLFDRVDEQYF
D: TRBD1; size: .; V: TRBV27; J: TRBJ1-5; DNA: TGTGCCAGCAGTCCTTCCGGGACAGGGGCCGGCAATCAGCCCCAGCATTTT; CDR3: CASSPSGTGAGNQPQHF
D: TRBD2; size: .; V: TRBV5-1; J: TRBJ2-1; DNA: TGCGCCAGCAGTGCGGGGACTAGGGGCAATGAGCAGTTCTTC; CDR3: CASSAGTRGNEQFF
D: .; size: few; V: TRBV7-2; J: TRBJ1-2; DNA: TGTGCCAGCAGCTTAGTTCAGGGATGGGATGGCTACACCTTC; CDR3: CASSLVQGWDGYTF
D: .; size: .; V: TRBV27; J: TRBJ1-1; DNA: TGTGCCAGCAGTGTGCGGCTGAACACTGAAGCTTTCTTT; CDR3: CASSVRLNTEAFF